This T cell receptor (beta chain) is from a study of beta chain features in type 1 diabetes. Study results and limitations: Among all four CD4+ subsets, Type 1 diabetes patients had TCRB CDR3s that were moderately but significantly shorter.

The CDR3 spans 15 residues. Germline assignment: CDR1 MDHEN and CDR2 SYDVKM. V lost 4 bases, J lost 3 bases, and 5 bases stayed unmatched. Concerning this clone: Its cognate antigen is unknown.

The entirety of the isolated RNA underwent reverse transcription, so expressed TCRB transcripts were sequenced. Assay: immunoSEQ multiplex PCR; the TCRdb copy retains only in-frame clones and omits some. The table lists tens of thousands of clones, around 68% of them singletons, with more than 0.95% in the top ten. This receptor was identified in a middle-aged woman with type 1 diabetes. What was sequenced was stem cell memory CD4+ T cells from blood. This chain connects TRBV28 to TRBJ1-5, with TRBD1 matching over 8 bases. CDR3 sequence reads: CASSSGGPANQPQHF. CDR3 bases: TGTGCCAGCAGTTCAGGGGGCCCGGCCAATCAGCCCCAGCATTTT.